This is a list of T cell receptor beta chains from one sample in a study of post-analysis software for immune sequencing data. Each CDR3 protein gets one entry after TCRdb re-called the PCR reads with MiXCR. The table lists 450,000 to 650,000 distinct CDR3 sequences, roughly 47% of them singletons. Specimen: blood. All receptors come from a girl between 10 and 17 years old with multiple sclerosis. CDR3s include the opening cysteine and the closing phenylalanine or tryptophan. A D gene is named only where the DNA matches it firmly. Some rows mark clone size as missing; the rest say once, few, many or name a class of expanded clone.

few	TRBV18	TRBJ2-7	TRBD2	TGTGCCAGCAGTGGGACTAGCGGCTACGAGCAGTACTTC	CASSGTSGYEQYF
once	TRBV5-1	TRBJ2-7	TRBD2	TGCGCCAGCAGCCCCTTTATGACTAGCGGGAGAGGGGATTACGAGCAGTACTTC	CASSPFMTSGRGDYEQYF
-	TRBV5-1	TRBJ2-3	TRBD2	TGCGCCAGCAGCCCGGGACTAGCGGGAAGCCCTAGCACAGATACGCAGTATTTT	CASSPGLAGSPSTDTQYF
once	TRBV7-8	TRBJ2-7	-	TGTGCCAGCAGCTTAGCGCAATTCGAGCAGTACTTC	CASSLAQFEQYF
few	TRBV5-1	TRBJ1-4	-	TGCGCCAGCAGCTCTGCGGGGACTAATGAAAAACTGTTTTTT	CASSSAGTNEKLFF
-	TRBV12-3/TRBV12-4	TRBJ1-1	-	TGTGCCAGCAGTTCCGGGACCCAAGCTTTCTTT	CASSSGTQAFF
-	TRBV12-3/TRBV12-4	TRBJ1-5	TRBD1	TGTGCCTGCAGTTCCGCAGGGGGACAGCCCCAGCATTTT	CACSSAGGQPQHF
-	TRBV2	TRBJ2-6	-	TGTGCCAGCAGCCTATCCTACTCTGGGGCCAACGTCCTGACTTTC	CASSLSYSGANVLTF
-	TRBV20-1	TRBJ2-7	TRBD2	TGCAGTGCCCGGGGGGTTGGGGCCGAGCAGTACTTC	CSARGVGAEQYF
-	TRBV2	TRBJ2-7	TRBD2	TGTGCCAGCTATGCGGGACTAGCCTCCTACGAGCAGTACTTC	CASYAGLASYEQYF
-	TRBV12-3/TRBV12-4	TRBJ2-7	-	TGTGCCAGCAGCATTCAGGGAATCGGCTACGAGCAGTACTTC	CASSIQGIGYEQYF
many	TRBV29-1	TRBJ2-7	-	TGCAGCGGGATATCGGGGTCCTACGAGCAGTACTTC	CSGISGSYEQYF
-	TRBV5-1	TRBJ1-1	TRBD1	TGCGCCAGCAGCTTCCAGACAGGGATGAACACTGAAGCTTTCTTT	CASSFQTGMNTEAFF
-	TRBV11-2	TRBJ1-1	TRBD1	TGTGCCAGCAGCTCCCAGACAGGGGGAAGCACTGAAGCTTTCTTT	CASSSQTGGSTEAFF
-	TRBV10-3	TRBJ2-5	TRBD1	TGTGCCATCAGAGGGACAGCTCAAGAGACCCAGTACTTC	CAIRGTAQETQYF